The next 28 T cell receptor beta chains were all read from a single sample in a study of blood T cells in healthy people across ages. Then a second PCR, running roughly 7 to 12 cycles, was carried out with a sample-barcoded 5' primer and a J-beta primer mix. TCRdb used MiXCR to reprocess the 5' RACE reads, holding one entry per CDR3 protein. This repertoire shows 550,000 to 650,000 distinct CDR3 sequences, about 27% found once; its top ten account for 3% to 4%. This same sample was also part of a study on T cells of mothers and their children.

Specimen: blood. The receptors originated from a boy between 2 and 10 years old in good health.

The chain recombines TRBV20-1 with TRBJ2-1; D tentatively fits TRBD1 or TRBD2 (5 bases each). V was trimmed by 3 bases and J by 7 bases, leaving 16 bases between them. The CDR3 runs to 14 residues. Germline loops: CDR1 DFQATT, CDR2 SNEGSKA (reference sequence). The CDR3 DNA reads as TGCAGTGCTAGCATCGGGGAGAGGGGTAATGAGCAGTTCTTC. Residues: CSASIGERGNEQFF.

The table lists this clonotype with a count of one. The rearrangement joins TRBV12-3 or TRBV12-4 to TRBJ2-3; D is perhaps TRBD2 (7 bases). The CDR3 is 15 amino acids. Deletions cut 7 bases from V and 1 base from J, with 15 bases between. The CDR3 loop reads CASTVHGGRTDTQYF. The CDR3 DNA is TGTGCCAGCACCGTCCACGGGGGGCGCACAGATACGCAGTATTTT.

This clonotype came up once. A read error may be the cause here, since a much bigger clone is one base away. The DNA is omitted, as the CDR3 cannot be located on it reliably, and the CDR3 follows TCRdb's listing. The chain carries TRBV30 and TRBJ1-2. The CDR3 length is 14 residues, termini included. The germline V gene has CDR1 GTSNPN and CDR2 SVGIG (reference sequence). CDR3 loop: CACARRTFNYGYTF.

This clonotype was detected only a few times. The CDR3 DNA follows: TGTGCCAGCAGCCTCGCGGCAGCCCTTTCCTACGAGCAGTACTTC. Encoded protein: CASSLAAALSYEQYF. The chain couples TRBV28 to TRBJ2-5, with unresolved D. The DNA end favors TRBJ2-7, so the J call may be wrong. Germline assignment: CDR1 MDHEN and CDR2 SYDVKM. The CDR3 is 15 residues long.

This chain uses TRBV20-1 with TRBJ2-7; 10 bases match TRBD2. The CDR3 loop spans 14 amino acids. From germline, CDR1 is DFQATT and CDR2 SNEGSKA (reference sequence). V lost 6 bases and J lost 4; bases outside the gene matches: 9. CDR3 sequence reads: CSASTGLALYEQYF. The DNA for the CDR3 is TGCAGTGCCAGCACGGGACTAGCGTTATACGAGCAGTACTTC.

V gene TRBV7-9 combines with J gene TRBJ2-3; D remains ambiguous. CDR3 size: 16 residues. In germline, CDR1 is SEHNR, CDR2 FQNEAQ (reference sequence). V lost 1 base to trimming and J lost 4 bases, with 15 bases between them. The CDR3 sequence: CASSLGSSSIADTQYF. The CDR3 nucleotides are TGTGCCAGCAGCTTAGGCTCCAGTTCGATCGCAGATACGCAGTATTTT.

As concerns this clonotype: Mismatch with germline at one junction end may stem from a read error. V is TRBV7-2 and J is TRBJ2-6; D tentatively fits TRBD1 or TRBD2 (5 bases each). CDR1 is SGHTA, CDR2 FQGNSA, per germline. The CDR3 spans 16 residues. Written as DNA, the CDR3 is TGTGCCAGCAGCTTTGGCGAGGGGCCTGGGGTCAACGTCCTGACTTTC. Its protein is CASSFGEGPGVNVLTF.

This clonotype was seen a handful of times. The chain uses TRBV5-1 and TRBJ1-3; 7 nucleotides align to TRBD1. CDR1 is SGHRS and CDR2 is YFSETQ in the germline V gene. The CDR3 consists of 14 residues. V lost 7 bases to trimming and J lost 4 bases; unmatched junction nucleotides: 8. The CDR3 DNA is TGCGCCAGCTCGGGGACAGAAGCAGGAAACACCATATATTTT. This encodes CASSGTEAGNTIYF.

On this clonotype: This CDR3 is missing its conserved last phenylalanine or tryptophan, likely due to a read error. The gene calls are TRBV6-1 and TRBJ2-7, with D maybe TRBD1 (5 bases). CDR1 and CDR2 from the germline V gene are MNHNS and SASEGT. V was trimmed by 3 bases and J by 1 base, leaving 10 bases between them. The CDR3 runs 14 residues. CDR3 protein: CASSDRGTSYEQYY. CDR3 in DNA: TGTGCCAGCAGTGATAGGGGAACATCCTACGAGCAGTACTAC.

The rearrangement links TRBV5-5 to TRBJ2-2, with unresolved D. V shed 2 bases and J shed 7 bases, with 6 bases lying between them. This CDR3 has 12 residues. The V gene's germline CDR1 is SGHKS and CDR2 YYEKEE (reference sequence). In DNA, the CDR3 is TGTGCCAGCAGCTTTCGGATCGGGGAGCTGTTTTTT. Protein sequence: CASSFRIGELFF.

This rearrangement joins TRBV10-2 to TRBJ2-5; no firm D call. TRBJ2-1 matches the DNA end more closely, so the J call is doubtful. CDR3 length equals 12 residues. Germline assignment: CDR1 WSHSY and CDR2 SAAADI. The CDR3 spells CASSPTRNEQFF. CDR3 sequence (DNA): TGCGCCAGCAGCCCGACTCGGAATGAGCAGTTCTTC.

This chain uses TRBV6-5 with TRBJ1-5, with 8 bases identical to TRBD1. With V trimmed by 4 bases and J by 0 bases, 5 bases remained unmatched. The CDR3 covers 16 residues. The germline V gene encodes CDR1 MNHEY and CDR2 SVGAGI. Here the CDR3 DNA reads TGTGCCAGCAGTTCCGACAGGGGCGTTAGCAATCAGCCCCAGCATTTT. This codes for CASSSDRGVSNQPQHF.

This clonotype was counted between two and nine times. A junction end diverges from the germline sequence, so it may reflect a read error. The V gene is TRBV12-3 or TRBV12-4, the J gene TRBJ1-2; TRBD1 agrees at 8 bases. The CDR3 is made up of 13 amino acids. CDR3 in amino acids: CASSLGSDRGYTF. The CDR3 nucleotides read TGTGCCAGCAGTTTAGGGTCCGACAGGGGCTATACCTTC.

This clonotype was counted a few times. CDR3 bases: TGCAGTGCTCCCCCGGCCGCTTCGAGCATTCAGTACTTC. This sequence encodes CSAPPAASSIQYF. The gene calls are TRBV20-1 and TRBJ2-4; D unresolved. This CDR3 spans 13 amino acids. Per germline, CDR1 DFQATT and CDR2 SNEGSKA (reference sequence). The V end was cut by 5 bases, the J end by 9 bases, with 17 bases between.

This clonotype was recorded a few times. The J gene is TRBJ2-4, the V gene TRBV2; D perhaps matches TRBD2 (7 bases). V lost 7 bases and J lost 15, with 19 bases in between. The CDR3 runs 12 residues. Germline values: CDR1 SNHLY, CDR2 FYNNEI. Here the CDR3 DNA reads TGTGCCAGCACCACGTTCGGGGGGCAGGGGTACTTC. Translated, it gives CASTTFGGQGYF.

This clonotype was counted a few times. V and J are TRBV5-1 and TRBJ2-5; TRBD2 agrees at 9 bases. The V gene end was trimmed by 4 bases and the J gene end by 5 bases; junction bases not matched to a gene: 12. CDR3 length: 16 residues. The V gene's germline CDR1 is SGHRS and CDR2 YFSETQ. The CDR3 DNA is TGCGCCAGCAGCGCCGTGGTGGGACTAGCACGTGAGACCCAGTACTTC. This codes for CASSAVVGLARETQYF.

This clonotype was recorded a few times. The J gene is TRBJ2-4, the V gene TRBV29-1; 7 bases are shared with TRBD2. Trimming cost V 7 bases and J 3 bases; bases outside gene matches: 6. The CDR3 spans 13 residues. CDR1 is SQVTM and CDR2 is ANQGSEA in the germline V gene. CDR3 region: CSGRGGGKNIQYF. The CDR3 coding sequence is TGCAGCGGGCGCGGCGGGGGCAAAAACATTCAGTACTTC.

The V call is TRBV5-5, the J call TRBJ2-5; D uncertain. V shed 6 bases and J shed 2 bases, with 14 bases lying between them. Germline V gene lookup returns CDR1 SGHKS and CDR2 YYEKEE (reference sequence). The CDR3 is 14 residues long. The CDR3 is CASNMAGVQETQYF. DNA of the CDR3: TGTGCCAGCAATATGGCCGGAGTACAAGAGACCCAGTACTTC.

This clonotype showed up just a few times. The gene calls are TRBV27 and TRBJ2-5, with 7 bases aligning to TRBD1. Trimming took 3 bases from V and 4 from J; bases not matched to a gene: 5. This CDR3 spans 14 amino acids. Germline CDR1 and CDR2: MNHEY and SMNVEV (reference sequence). The CDR3 here is CASSFRDRRETQYF. In DNA form, the CDR3 reads TGTGCCAGCAGTTTTCGGGACAGAAGAGAGACCCAGTACTTC.

The rearrangement uses TRBV7-2 and TRBJ2-7, with 8 bases matching TRBD1. Looked up from germline, CDR1 is SGHTA and CDR2 is FQGNSA. Germline trimming cut 3 bases from V and 7 bases from J; bases unmatched to any gene: 5. This CDR3 spans 13 amino acids. Here the CDR3 reads CASSFRTGREQYF. The DNA of the CDR3 is TGTGCCAGCAGCTTTAGGACAGGGCGGGAGCAGTACTTC.

In this sample, this clonotype turned up a few times. V usage is TRBV2 and J usage is TRBJ1-2, with D unresolved. CDR1 and CDR2 (germline): SNHLY, FYNNEI. V lost 7 bases and J lost 7, with 16 bases in between. This CDR3 has 13 amino acids. CDR3 protein: CASTADWTGGYTF. The DNA for the CDR3 is TGTGCCAGCACTGCCGATTGGACGGGTGGCTACACCTTC.

This clonotype was counted a few times. The chain uses TRBV5-1 and TRBJ2-3; maybe TRBD1 (5 bases). This CDR3 spans 16 amino acids. Germline V CDR1 and CDR2: SGHRS, YFSETQ. V gave up 4 bases and J gave up 7 bases, with 22 bases separating them. This CDR3 is CASSNPDTVLSNTQYF. The CDR3 region has the DNA TGCGCCAGCAGCAATCCGGACACGGTACTGTCGAATACGCAGTATTTT.

This rearrangement joins TRBV25-1 to TRBJ2-7; 8 nucleotides align to TRBD2. V lost 5 bases and J lost 4; bases outside the gene matches: 13. The CDR3 runs 16 residues. CDR1 is MGHDK and CDR2 is SYGVNS in the germline V gene. The CDR3 nucleotides read TGTGCCAGCAGTCTCGAAGGGGGGACTAGTTTGTACGAGCAGTACTTC. This gives the protein CASSLEGGTSLYEQYF.

The rearrangement uses TRBV2 and TRBJ2-7; possibly TRBD2 for D (6 bases). Trimming shortened V by 1 base and J by 3 bases, and 10 bases separated the two germline ends. The CDR3 is 14 amino acids. Germline lookup yields CDR1 SNHLY and CDR2 FYNNEI. Written as DNA, the CDR3 is TGTGCCAGCAGTGAAGAACTAGCCGGCTACGAGCAGTACTTC. It translates to CASSEELAGYEQYF.

The V and J genes are TRBV6-5 and TRBJ2-5; weak D call: TRBD1 (6 bases). This CDR3 region has 14 residues. Germline V CDR1 and CDR2: MNHEY, SVGAGI. The V gene lost 7 bases and the J gene lost 7 bases, with 19 bases spanning the gap. CDR3 nucleotide sequence: TGTGCCAGCACCTCAGGGGCCCAAATGCGGACCCAGTACTTC. As protein: CASTSGAQMRTQYF.

This clonotype was detected a few times. The genes are TRBV7-6 and TRBJ2-5; the D call may be TRBD1 or TRBD2 (6 bases each). V was trimmed by 7 bases and J by 5 bases, leaving 17 bases between them. Germline V gene lookup returns CDR1 SGHVS and CDR2 FNYEAQ. This CDR3 spans 14 amino acids. In DNA form, the CDR3 reads TGTGCCAGCACCCAGGGTGGGGGGCGTGAGACCCAGTACTTC. It codes for CASTQGGGRETQYF.

This clonotype occurred a few times. The chain couples TRBV12-3 or TRBV12-4 to TRBJ2-5; D call uncertain. TRBJ2-1 explains the end of the DNA better; the J call may be wrong. The CDR3 spans 12 residues. As DNA, the CDR3 is TGTGCCAGCAGTTTATGGGTGAATGAGCAGTTCTTC. It is translated as CASSLWVNEQFF.

The chain carries TRBV3-1 and TRBJ2-3; the match to TRBD2 covers 14 bases. Unmatched junction bases numbered 6, after V lost 9 bases and J lost 4 bases. The CDR3 consists of 15 residues. CDR1 and CDR2 (germline): LGHDT, YNNKEL (reference sequence). This CDR3 is CASSGLAGAADTQYF. Here the CDR3 DNA reads TGTGCCAGTTCGGGACTAGCGGGAGCTGCAGATACGCAGTATTTT.